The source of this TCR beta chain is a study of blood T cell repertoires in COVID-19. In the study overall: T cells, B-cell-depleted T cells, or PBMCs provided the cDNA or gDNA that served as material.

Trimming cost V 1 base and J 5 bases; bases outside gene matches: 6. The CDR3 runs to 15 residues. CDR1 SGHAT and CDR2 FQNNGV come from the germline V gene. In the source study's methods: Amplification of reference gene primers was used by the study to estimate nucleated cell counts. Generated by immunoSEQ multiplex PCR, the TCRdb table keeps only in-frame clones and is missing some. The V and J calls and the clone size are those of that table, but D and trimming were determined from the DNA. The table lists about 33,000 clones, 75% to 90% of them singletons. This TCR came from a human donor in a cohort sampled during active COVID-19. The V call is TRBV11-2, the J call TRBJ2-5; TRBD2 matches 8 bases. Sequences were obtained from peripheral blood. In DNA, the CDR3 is TGTGCCAGCAGCTTAGCGGGAGGGCCGTGGGAGACCCAGTACTTC. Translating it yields CASSLAGGPWETQYF.